The clone carrying this TCR beta chain was counted a few times. Its antigen is undetermined. The germline CDR1 and CDR2 sequences are MDHEN and SYDVKM. The CDR3 loop spans 14 amino acids. Trimming at V came to 7 bases and at J to 4 bases, leaving 10 bases not matched to a gene. Investigators reverse transcribed all isolated RNA, so they sequenced expressed TCRB transcripts. Clones were sequenced by immunoSEQ multiplex PCR, and TCRdb holds only the in-frame ones, with some missing. The sample has about 300,000 clones, approximately 13% seen once; the top ten hold approximately 0.016%. This sample stems from a study of beta chain features in type 1 diabetes. Looking at the study overall: Cell yields, age and gender were similar between patients and healthy donors. Findings of the study overall: Among patients, naive, central memory and Treg TCRB repertoires appeared more similar than among healthy donors. All four CD4+ subsets from Type 1 diabetes patients carried moderately but significantly shorter TCRB CDR3s.

A heparinised blood draw that averaged roughly 100 mL was obtained once from each donor. In all sorted populations, purity surpassed 95%. This clonotype was sampled from a woman aged 18-30 years with type 1 diabetes. The sample taken for sequencing was naive CD4+ T cells from blood. J is TRBJ2-7 and V is TRBV28; 7 positions match TRBD2. The CDR3: CASTRASGFYEQYF. In DNA, the CDR3 is TGTGCCAGCACTAGGGCTAGCGGTTTTTACGAGCAGTACTTC.